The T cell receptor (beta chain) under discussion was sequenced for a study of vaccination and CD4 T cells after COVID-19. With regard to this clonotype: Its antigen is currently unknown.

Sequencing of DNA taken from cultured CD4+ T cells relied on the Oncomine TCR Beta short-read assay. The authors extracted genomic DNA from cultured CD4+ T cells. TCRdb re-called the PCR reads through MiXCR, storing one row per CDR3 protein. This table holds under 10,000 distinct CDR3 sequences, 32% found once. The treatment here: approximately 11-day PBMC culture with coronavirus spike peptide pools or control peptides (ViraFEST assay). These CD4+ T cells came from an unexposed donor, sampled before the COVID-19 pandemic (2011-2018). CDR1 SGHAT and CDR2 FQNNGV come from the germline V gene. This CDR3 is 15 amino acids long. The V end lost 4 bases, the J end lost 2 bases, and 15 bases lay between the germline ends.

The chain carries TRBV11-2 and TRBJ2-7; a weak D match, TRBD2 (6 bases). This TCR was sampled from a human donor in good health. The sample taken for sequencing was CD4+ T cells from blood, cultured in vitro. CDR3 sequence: CASSSLRDSTYEQYF. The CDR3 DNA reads TGTGCCAGCAGCTCCCTTAGGGACTCTACCTACGAGCAGTACTTC.